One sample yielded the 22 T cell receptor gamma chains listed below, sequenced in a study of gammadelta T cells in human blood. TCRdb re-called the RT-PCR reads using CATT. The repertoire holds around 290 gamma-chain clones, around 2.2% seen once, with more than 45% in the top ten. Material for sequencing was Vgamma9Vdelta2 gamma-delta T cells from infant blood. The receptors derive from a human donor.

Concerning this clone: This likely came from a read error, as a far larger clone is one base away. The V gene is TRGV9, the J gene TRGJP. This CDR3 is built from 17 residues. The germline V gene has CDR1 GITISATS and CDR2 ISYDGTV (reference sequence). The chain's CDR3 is CALWEVRKDLGKKIKVF. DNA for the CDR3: TGTGCCTTGTGGGAGGTGCGGAAAGATTTGGGCAAAAAAATCAAGGTATTT.

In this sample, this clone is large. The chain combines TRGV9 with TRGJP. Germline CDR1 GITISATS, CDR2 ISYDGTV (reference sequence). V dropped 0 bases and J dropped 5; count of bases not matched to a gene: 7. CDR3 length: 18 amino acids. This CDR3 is CALWEVQREELGKKIKVF. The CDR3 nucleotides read TGTGCCTTGTGGGAGGTGCAACGAGAAGAGTTGGGCAAAAAAATCAAGGTATTT.

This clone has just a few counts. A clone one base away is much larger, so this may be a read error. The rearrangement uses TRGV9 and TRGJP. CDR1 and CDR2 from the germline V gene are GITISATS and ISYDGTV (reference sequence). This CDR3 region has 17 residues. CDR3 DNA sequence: TGTGCCTTGTGGGAGGTCAGGCAAGAGTTGGGCAAAAAAATCCAGGTATTT. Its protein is CALWEVRQELGKKIQVF.

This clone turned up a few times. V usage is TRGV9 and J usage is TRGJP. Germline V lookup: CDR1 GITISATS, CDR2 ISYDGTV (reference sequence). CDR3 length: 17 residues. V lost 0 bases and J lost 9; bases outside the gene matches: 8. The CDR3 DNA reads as TGTGCCTTGTGGGAGGTGTTTGCTGGGTTGGGCAAAAAAATCAAGGTATTT. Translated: CALWEVFAGLGKKIKVF.

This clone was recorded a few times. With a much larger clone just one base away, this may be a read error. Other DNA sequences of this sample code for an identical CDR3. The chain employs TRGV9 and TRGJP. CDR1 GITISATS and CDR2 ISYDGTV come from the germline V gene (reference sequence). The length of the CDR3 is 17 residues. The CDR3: CALWEVRQELGKKIKVF. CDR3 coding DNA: TGTGCCTTGTGGGAGGTCAGGCAAGAGTTGGGAAAAAAAATCAAGGTATTT.

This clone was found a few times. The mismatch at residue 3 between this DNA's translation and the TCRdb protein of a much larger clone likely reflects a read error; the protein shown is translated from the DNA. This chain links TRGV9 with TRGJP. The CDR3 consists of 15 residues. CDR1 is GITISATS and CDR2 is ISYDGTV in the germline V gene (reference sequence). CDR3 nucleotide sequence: TGTGCCTGGTGGGTTCAAGAGTTGGGCAAAAAAATCAAGGTATTT. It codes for CAWWVQELGKKIKVF.

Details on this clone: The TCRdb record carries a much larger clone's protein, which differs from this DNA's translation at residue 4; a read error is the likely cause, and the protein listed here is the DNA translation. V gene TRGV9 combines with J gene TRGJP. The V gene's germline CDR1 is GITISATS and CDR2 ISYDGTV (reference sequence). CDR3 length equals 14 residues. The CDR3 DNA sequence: TGTGCCTTGTTGGAGGAGGTGGGCAAAAAAATCAAGGTATTT. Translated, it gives CALLEEVGKKIKVF.

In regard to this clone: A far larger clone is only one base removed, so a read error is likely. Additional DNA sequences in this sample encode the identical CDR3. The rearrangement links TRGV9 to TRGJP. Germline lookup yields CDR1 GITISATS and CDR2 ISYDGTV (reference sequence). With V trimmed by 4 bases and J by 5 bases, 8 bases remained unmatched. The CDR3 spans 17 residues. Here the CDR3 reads CALWEVRKELGKKIKVF. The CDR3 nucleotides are TGTGCCTTGTGGGAAGTGCGGAAAGAGTTGGGCAAAAAAATCAAGGTATTT.

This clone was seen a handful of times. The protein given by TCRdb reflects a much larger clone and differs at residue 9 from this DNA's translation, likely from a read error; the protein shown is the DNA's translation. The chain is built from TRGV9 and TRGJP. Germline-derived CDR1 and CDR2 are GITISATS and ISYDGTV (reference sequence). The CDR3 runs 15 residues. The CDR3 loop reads CALWEVRLDKKIKVF. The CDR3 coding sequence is TGTGCCTTGTGGGAGGTGCGGTTGGACAAAAAAATCAAGGTATTT.

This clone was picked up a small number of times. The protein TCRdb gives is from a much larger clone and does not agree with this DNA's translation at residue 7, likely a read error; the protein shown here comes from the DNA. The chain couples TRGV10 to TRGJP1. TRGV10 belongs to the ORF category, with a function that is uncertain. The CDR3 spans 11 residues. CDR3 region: CAAWDGGFKIF. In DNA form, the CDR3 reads TGTGCTGCGTGGGATGGTGGGTTCAAGATATTT.

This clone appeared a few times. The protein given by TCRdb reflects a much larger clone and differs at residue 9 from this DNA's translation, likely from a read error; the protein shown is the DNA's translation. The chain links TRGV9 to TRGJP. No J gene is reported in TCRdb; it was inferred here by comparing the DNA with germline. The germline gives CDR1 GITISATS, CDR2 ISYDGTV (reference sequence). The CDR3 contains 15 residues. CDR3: CALWEGELDKKIKVF. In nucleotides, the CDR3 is TGTGCCTTGTGGGAGGGTGAGTTGGACAAAAAAATCAAGGTATTT.

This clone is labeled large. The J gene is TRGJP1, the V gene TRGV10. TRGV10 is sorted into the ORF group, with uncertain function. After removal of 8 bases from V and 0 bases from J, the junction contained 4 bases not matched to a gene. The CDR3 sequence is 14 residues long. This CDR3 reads CAAWDHTTGWFKIF. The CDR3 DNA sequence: TGTGCTGCGTGGGACCATACCACTGGTTGGTTCAAGATATTT.

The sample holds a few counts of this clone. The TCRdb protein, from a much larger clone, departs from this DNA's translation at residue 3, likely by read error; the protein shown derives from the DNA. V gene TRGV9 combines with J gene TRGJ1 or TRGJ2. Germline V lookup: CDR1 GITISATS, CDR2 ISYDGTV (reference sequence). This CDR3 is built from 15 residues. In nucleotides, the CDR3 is TGTGCCTGGTGGGAGGTGCGCGGGGTTTATTATAAGAAACTCTTT. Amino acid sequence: CAWWEVRGVYYKKLF.

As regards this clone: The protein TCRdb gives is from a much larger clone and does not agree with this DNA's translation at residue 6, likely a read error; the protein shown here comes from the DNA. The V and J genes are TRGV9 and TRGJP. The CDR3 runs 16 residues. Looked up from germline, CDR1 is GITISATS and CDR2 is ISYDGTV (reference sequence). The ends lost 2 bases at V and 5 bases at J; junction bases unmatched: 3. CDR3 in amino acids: CALWEGKELGKKIKVF. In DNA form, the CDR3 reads TGTGCCTTGTGGGAGGGAAAAGAGTTGGGCAAAAAAATCAAGGTATTT.

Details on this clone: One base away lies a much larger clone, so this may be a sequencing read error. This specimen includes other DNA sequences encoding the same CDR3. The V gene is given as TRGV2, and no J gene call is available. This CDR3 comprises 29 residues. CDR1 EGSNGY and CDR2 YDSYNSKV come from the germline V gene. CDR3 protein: CATWDGLRNSLAVEQHLLSQVSIGRIQHF. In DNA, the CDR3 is TGTGCCACCTGGGACGGCTTAAGAAACTCCTTGGCAGTGGAACAACACTTGTTGTCACAGGTAAGTATCGGAAGAATACAACATTTC.

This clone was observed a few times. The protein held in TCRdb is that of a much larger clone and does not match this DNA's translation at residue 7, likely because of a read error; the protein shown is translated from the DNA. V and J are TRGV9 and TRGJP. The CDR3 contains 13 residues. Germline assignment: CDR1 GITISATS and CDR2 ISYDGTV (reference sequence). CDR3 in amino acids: CALWELDKKIKVF. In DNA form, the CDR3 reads TGTGCCTTGTGGGAGTTGGACAAAAAAATCAAGGTATTT.

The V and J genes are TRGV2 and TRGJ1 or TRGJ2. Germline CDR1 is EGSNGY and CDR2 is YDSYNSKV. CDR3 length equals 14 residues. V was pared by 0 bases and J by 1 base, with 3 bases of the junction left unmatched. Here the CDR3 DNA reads TGTGCCACCTGGGACGGGCCAAATTATTATAAGAAACTCTTT. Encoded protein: CATWDGPNYYKKLF.

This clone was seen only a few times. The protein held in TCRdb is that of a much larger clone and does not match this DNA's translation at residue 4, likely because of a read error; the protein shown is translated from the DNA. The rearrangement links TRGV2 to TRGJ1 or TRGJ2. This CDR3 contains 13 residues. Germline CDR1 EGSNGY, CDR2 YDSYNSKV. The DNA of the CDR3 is TGTGCCACCTGTGACGGGCCTTATTATAAGAAACTCTTT. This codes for CATCDGPYYKKLF.

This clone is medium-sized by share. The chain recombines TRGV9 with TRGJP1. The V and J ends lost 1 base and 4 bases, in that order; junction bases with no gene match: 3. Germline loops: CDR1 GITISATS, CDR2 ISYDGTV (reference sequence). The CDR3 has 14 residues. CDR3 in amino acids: CALWEVFTGWFKIF. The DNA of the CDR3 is TGTGCCTTGTGGGAGGTTTTCACTGGTTGGTTCAAGATATTT.

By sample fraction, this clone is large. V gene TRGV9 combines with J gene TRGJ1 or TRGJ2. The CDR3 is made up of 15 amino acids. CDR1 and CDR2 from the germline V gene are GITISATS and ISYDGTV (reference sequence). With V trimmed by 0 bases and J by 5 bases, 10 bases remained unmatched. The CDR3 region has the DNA TGTGCCTTGTGGGAGGTGCGCTTTTCGCATTATAAGAAACTCTTT. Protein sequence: CALWEVRFSHYKKLF.

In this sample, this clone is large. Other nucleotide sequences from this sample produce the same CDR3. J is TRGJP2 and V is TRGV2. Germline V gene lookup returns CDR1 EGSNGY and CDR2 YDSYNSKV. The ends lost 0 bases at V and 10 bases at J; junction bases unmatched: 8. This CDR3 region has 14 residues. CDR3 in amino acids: CATWDGLESWIKTF. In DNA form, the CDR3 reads TGTGCCACCTGGGACGGGCTAGAGAGTTGGATCAAGACGTTT.

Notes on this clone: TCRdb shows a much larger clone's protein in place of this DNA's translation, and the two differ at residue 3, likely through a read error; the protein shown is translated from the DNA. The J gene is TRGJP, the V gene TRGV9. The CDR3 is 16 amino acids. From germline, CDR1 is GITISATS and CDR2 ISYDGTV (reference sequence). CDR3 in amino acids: CAVWAAGELGKKIKVF. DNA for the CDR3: TGTGCCGTGTGGGCCGCAGGGGAGTTGGGCAAAAAAATCAAGGTATTT.